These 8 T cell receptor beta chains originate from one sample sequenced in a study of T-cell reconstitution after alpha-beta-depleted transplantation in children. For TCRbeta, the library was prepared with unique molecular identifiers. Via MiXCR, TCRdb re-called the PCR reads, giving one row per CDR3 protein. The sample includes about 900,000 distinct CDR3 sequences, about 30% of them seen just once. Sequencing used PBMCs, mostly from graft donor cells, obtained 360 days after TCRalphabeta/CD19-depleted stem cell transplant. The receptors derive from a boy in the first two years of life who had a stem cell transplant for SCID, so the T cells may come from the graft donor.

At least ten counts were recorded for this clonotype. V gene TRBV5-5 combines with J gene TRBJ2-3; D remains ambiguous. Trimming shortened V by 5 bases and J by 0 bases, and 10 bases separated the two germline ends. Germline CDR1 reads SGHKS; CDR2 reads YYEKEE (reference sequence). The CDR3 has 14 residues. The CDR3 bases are TGTGCCAGCAGTAGAGTCACAAGCACAGATACGCAGTATTTT. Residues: CASSRVTSTDTQYF.

The CDR3 DNA sequence: TGCAGTGCTAGACCGAAGGACAGGGCCTTCTACGAGCAGTACTTC. Translating it yields CSARPKDRAFYEQYF. V usage is TRBV20-1 and J usage is TRBJ2-7, with TRBD1 matching 8 bases. Germline trimming cut 2 bases from V and 3 bases from J; bases unmatched to any gene: 9. Germline V gene sequence: CDR1 DFQATT, CDR2 SNEGSKA (reference sequence). CDR3 length: 15 residues.

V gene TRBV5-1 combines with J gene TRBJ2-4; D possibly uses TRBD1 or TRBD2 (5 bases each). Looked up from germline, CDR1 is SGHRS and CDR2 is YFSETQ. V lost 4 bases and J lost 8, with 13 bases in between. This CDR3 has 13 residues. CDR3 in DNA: TGCGCCAGCAGCCAAGGGGACGGGGACATTCAGTACTTC. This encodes CASSQGDGDIQYF.

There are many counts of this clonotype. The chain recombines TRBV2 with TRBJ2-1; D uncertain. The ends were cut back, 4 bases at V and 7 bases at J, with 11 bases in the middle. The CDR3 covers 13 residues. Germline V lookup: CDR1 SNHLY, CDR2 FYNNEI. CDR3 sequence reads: CASSGQFTNEQFF. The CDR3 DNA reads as TGTGCCAGCAGTGGGCAGTTTACGAATGAGCAGTTCTTC.

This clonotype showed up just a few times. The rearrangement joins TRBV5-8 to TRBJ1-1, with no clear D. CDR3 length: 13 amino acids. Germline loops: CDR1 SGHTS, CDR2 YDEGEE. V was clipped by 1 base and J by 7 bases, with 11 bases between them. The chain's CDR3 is CASSLIVGSEAFF. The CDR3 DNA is TGTGCCAGCAGCTTGATCGTTGGCAGTGAAGCTTTCTTT.

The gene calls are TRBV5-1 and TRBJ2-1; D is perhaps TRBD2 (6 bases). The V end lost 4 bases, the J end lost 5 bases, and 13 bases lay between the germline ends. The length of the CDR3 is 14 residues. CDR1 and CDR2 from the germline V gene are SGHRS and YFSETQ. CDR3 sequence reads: CASSGFGGNNEQFF. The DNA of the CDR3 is TGCGCCAGCAGCGGGTTCGGGGGAAACAATGAGCAGTTCTTC.

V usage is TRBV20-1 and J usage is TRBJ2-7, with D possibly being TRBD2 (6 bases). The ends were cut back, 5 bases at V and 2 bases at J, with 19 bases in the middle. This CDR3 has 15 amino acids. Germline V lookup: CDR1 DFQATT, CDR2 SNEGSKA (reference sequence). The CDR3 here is CSAESPGVGAYEQYF. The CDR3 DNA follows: TGCAGTGCTGAGTCTCCGGGGGTTGGCGCCTACGAGCAGTACTTC.

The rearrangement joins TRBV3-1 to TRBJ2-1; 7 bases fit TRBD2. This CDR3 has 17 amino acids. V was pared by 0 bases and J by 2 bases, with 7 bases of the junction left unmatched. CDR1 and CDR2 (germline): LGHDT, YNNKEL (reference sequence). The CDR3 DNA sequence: TGTGCCAGCAGCCAAGAGGGGAAAGCGGGGCCCTACAATGAGCAGTTCTTC. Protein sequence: CASSQEGKAGPYNEQFF.